These T cell receptor beta chains were read from a single sample in a study of T cells after yellow fever vaccination. One entry per CDR3 protein, called by TCRdb with MiXCR from the 5' RACE reads. The data contain about 210,000 distinct CDR3 sequences, around 6.7% of them singletons. The specimen comprised CD4+ T cells sorted from PBMCs, sampled on the day of the yellow fever booster vaccination. Receptor source: a young man who received the YFV17D yellow fever vaccine. Each CDR3 is given with its conserved first and last residue. A D gene is named only where the DNA matches it firmly. Clone size is stated in some rows and not others, as once, few, many or a class when expanded.

D	V	J	size	DNA	CDR3
TRBD2	TRBV2	TRBJ2-5	few	TGTGCCAGCAGTGTGGGGACTAGACAAGAGACCCAGTACTTC	CASSVGTRQETQYF
TRBD2	TRBV20-1	TRBJ2-5	many	TGCAGTGCTAGAGTTCCGGGAGGAGGAGAGACCCAGTACTTC	CSARVPGGGETQYF
-	TRBV27	TRBJ1-5	few	TGTGCCAGCAGCAGGGTCGGCGATCAGCCCCAGCATTTT	CASSRVGDQPQHF
-	TRBV2	TRBJ1-6	-	TGTGCCAGTCGGTGGAGAGGGGAGGGCTCACCCCTCCACTTT	CASRWRGEGSPLHF
-	TRBV7-2	TRBJ1-4	-	TGTGCCAGCAGCGATAAAGCTGAAAAACTGTTTTTT	CASSDKAEKLFF
-	TRBV20-1	TRBJ1-5	-	TGCAGTGCTCGGCTTAGCAATCAGCCCCAGCATTTT	CSARLSNQPQHF
-	TRBV27	TRBJ2-3	many	TGTGCCAGCAGTTTATGGGGGAGAGAGGGTACGCAGTATTTT	CASSLWGREGTQYF
-	TRBV24-1	TRBJ1-1	many	TGTGCCACCAGTGGGGGGGGCAACACTGAAGCTTTCTTT	CATSGGGNTEAFF
TRBD2	TRBV5-5	TRBJ2-1	many	TGTGCCAGCAGCGCCAGGACTAGCGGGGCCTACAATGAGCAGTTCTTC	CASSARTSGAYNEQFF
-	TRBV21-1	TRBJ1-2	-	TGTGCCAGCAGCGGGGAGTCCTATGGCTACACCTTC	CASSGESYGYTF
-	TRBV20-1	TRBJ2-7	many	TGCAGTGCGACTTCTAGCGACGAGCAGTACTTC	CSATSSDEQYF
TRBD1	TRBV7-2	TRBJ2-7	many	TGTGCCAGCAGTTCGCACAGGGGGCCGTACGAGCAGTACTTC	CASSSHRGPYEQYF
-	TRBV4-3	TRBJ2-3	many	TGCGCCAGCAGCCAAGACAGTAGCACAGATACGCAGTATTTT	CASSQDSSTDTQYF
-	TRBV29-1	TRBJ2-1	many	TGCAGCGCCCAGGGAGCCTCGTTCCATGAGCAGTTCTTC	CSAQGASFHEQFF
TRBD1	TRBV7-2	TRBJ1-2	-	TGTGCCAGCAGCCTGACAGGGATTTATGGCTACACCTTC	CASSLTGIYGYTF
-	TRBV20-1	TRBJ2-5	few	TGCAGTGCCCGGCGCGGCGGAGGGACGCACCAAGAGACCCAGTACTTC	CSARRGGGTHQETQYF
-	TRBV5-1	TRBJ2-7	few	TGCGCCAGCAGCCCGGAAGTAGGATCGTCCGAGCAGTACTTC	CASSPEVGSSEQYF
-	TRBV5-1	TRBJ1-5	many	TGCGCCAGCAGCGCACAGCCCCAGGGGATGAGCAATCAGCCCCAGCATTTT	CASSAQPQGMSNQPQHF
TRBD2	TRBV4-2	TRBJ2-7	-	TGTGCCAGCAGCCAATCTACTAGCGGGGTCTACGAGCAGTACTTC	CASSQSTSGVYEQYF
TRBD1	TRBV28	TRBJ1-4	few	TGTGCCAGCAGTTTGGGTGGGACAGGGCGTGAAAAACTGTTTTTT	CASSLGGTGREKLFF
TRBD2	TRBV20-1	TRBJ2-1	-	TGCAGTGCCCCTGGACTAGCGGGAGGGAACAATGAGCAGTTCTTC	CSAPGLAGGNNEQFF
-	TRBV5-1	TRBJ2-7	-	TGCGCCAGCAGCTTGGTGCCCTCCACAACCTACGAGCAGTACTTC	CASSLVPSTTYEQYF
TRBD2	TRBV11-2	TRBJ2-7	-	TGTGCCAGCAGCCCGAAGCTAGCGGGTAATACCTACGAGCAGTACTTC	CASSPKLAGNTYEQYF
TRBD2	TRBV6-2/TRBV6-3	TRBJ2-1	-	TGTGCCAGCACCCCCCCCTCTACGGGGAGGGCCTACAATGAGCAGTTCTTC	CASTPPSTGRAYNEQFF
-	TRBV3-1	TRBJ1-1	many	TGTGCCAGCAGCCTAGGAGACGGGCGGACTGAAGCTTTCTTT	CASSLGDGRTEAFF
-	TRBV6-2/TRBV6-3	TRBJ2-3	many	TGTGCCAGCAGTCCACGGCCCACAGATACGCAGTATTTT	CASSPRPTDTQYF
-	TRBV10-3	TRBJ2-2	many	TGTGCCATCAGGGATGGGACGGCGAACACCGGGGAGCTGTTTTTT	CAIRDGTANTGELFF
-	TRBV5-1	TRBJ2-3	many	TGCGCCAGCAGCTTGGACAGGGCTGGGGATACGCAGTATTTT	CASSLDRAGDTQYF
-	TRBV5-1	TRBJ2-3	many	TGCGCCAGCAGCTTATTTTTAAGCGGTTCTAGCACAGATACGCAGTATTTT	CASSLFLSGSSTDTQYF
TRBD1	TRBV20-1	TRBJ1-2	few	TGCAGTGCTACCAATAAAACAGGGGGCTATGGCTACACCTTC	CSATNKTGGYGYTF
-	TRBV19	TRBJ2-7	-	TGTGCCAGTAGTATCGGGCAGTCCTACGAGCAGTACTTC	CASSIGQSYEQYF
-	TRBV7-3	TRBJ2-5	-	TGTGCCAGCAGCTTAGTGTTCGGGGAGACCCAGTACTTC	CASSLVFGETQYF
-	TRBV20-1	TRBJ1-1	many	TGCAGTGCTAGGGCTGAAGCTTTCTTT	CSARAEAFF
-	TRBV14	TRBJ2-2	many	TGTGCCAGCAGCCAAGAGATGGGAACCGGGGAGCTGTTTTTT	CASSQEMGTGELFF
-	TRBV12-3/TRBV12-4	TRBJ1-6	few	TGTGCCAGCAGAATCAGGTCGGATAATTCACCCCTCCACTTT	CASRIRSDNSPLHF
TRBD1	TRBV5-1	TRBJ2-1	-	TGCGCCAGCCGTATACAGGGGTCCTCCTACAATGAGCAGTTCTTC	CASRIQGSSYNEQFF
TRBD2	TRBV7-2	TRBJ2-5	few	TGTGCCAGCAGCTTACCGCCGGGACTAGTGGAGACCCAGTACTTC	CASSLPPGLVETQYF
TRBD2	TRBV20-1	TRBJ2-7	-	TGCAGTGCTAGCCGGACTAGCGAGCATTACGAGCAGTACTTC	CSASRTSEHYEQYF
-	TRBV4-3	TRBJ2-5	-	TGCGCCAGCAGCCCCGAACCCTCCCGACATGAGACCCAGTACTTC	CASSPEPSRHETQYF
-	TRBV10-2	TRBJ2-1	few	TGCGCCAGCACCATAGGGAGTTTCGATGAGCAGTTCTTC	CASTIGSFDEQFF
-	TRBV10-3	TRBJ2-5	-	TGTGCCATCAGTGGGGGGGACGGACAGTACTTC	CAISGGDGQYF
-	TRBV20-1	TRBJ2-1	many	TGCAGTGCTAGTAGCGGCTCCTACAATGAGCAGTTCTTC	CSASSGSYNEQFF
TRBD2	TRBV7-2	TRBJ2-1	-	TGTGCCAGCAGCTTAGTAGGTCTAGCGGGAGGGAATGAGCAGTTCTTC	CASSLVGLAGGNEQFF
TRBD2	TRBV6-5	TRBJ2-2	-	TGTGCCAGCAGTTACTCGGCGACTAGCGGGAGTGCCGGGGAGCTGTTTTTT	CASSYSATSGSAGELFF
-	TRBV20-1	TRBJ2-2	many	TGCAGTGCTAGTAAGAGCGGTAGCTCGAACACCGGGGAGCTGTTTTTT	CSASKSGSSNTGELFF
-	TRBV7-2	TRBJ2-1	many	TGTGCCAGCAGCGACACAGCGTCCTACAATGAGCAGTTCTTC	CASSDTASYNEQFF
TRBD2	TRBV5-1	TRBJ2-6	-	TGCGCCATCAGCATACTAGCGGGAGTTACTGGGGCCAACGTCCTGACTTTC	CAISILAGVTGANVLTF
-	TRBV5-1	TRBJ2-3	many	TGCGCCAGCAGCTTGGAATGGTGGGATACGCAGTATTTT	CASSLEWWDTQYF
TRBD1	TRBV7-2	TRBJ2-7	many	TGTGCCAGCAGCTACCCTCAGGGGGCCTACGAGCAGTACTTC	CASSYPQGAYEQYF
TRBD1	TRBV20-1	TRBJ1-1	few	TGCAGTGCTGTACAGGGGGAGGGGGAGCCGGCCACTGAAGCTTTCTTT	CSAVQGEGEPATEAFF
-	TRBV5-1	TRBJ2-3	few	TGCGCCAGCAGCTTACCAGGGTCAGGTGATACGCAGTATTTT	CASSLPGSGDTQYF
-	TRBV20-1	TRBJ2-6	-	TGCAGTGCTAGAAATCTAGCGACTGGGGCCAACGTCCTGACTTTC	CSARNLATGANVLTF
-	TRBV7-2	TRBJ2-7	many	TGTGCCAGCTCTCGCACGAACTACGAGCAGTACTTC	CASSRTNYEQYF
TRBD1	TRBV7-9	TRBJ1-5	few	TGTGCCAGCAGCTTTGGGACAGACCCTAAACAGCCCCAGCATTTT	CASSFGTDPKQPQHF
-	TRBV7-2	TRBJ2-1	few	TGTGCCAGCAGCCTTGCCTCGGAGCTGACAGAAGATCAGTTCTTC	CASSLASELTEDQFF